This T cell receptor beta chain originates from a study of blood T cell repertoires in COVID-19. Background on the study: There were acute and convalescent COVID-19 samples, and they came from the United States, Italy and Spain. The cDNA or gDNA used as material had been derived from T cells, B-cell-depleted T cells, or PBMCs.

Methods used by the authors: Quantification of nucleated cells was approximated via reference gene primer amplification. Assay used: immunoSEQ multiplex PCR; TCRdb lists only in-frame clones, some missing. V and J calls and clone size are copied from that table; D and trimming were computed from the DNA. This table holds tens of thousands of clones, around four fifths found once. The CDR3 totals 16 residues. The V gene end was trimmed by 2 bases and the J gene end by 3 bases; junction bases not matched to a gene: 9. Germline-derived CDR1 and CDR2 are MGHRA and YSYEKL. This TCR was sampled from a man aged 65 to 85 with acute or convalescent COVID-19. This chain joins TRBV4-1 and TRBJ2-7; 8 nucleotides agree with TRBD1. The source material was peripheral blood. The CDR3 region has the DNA TGCGCCAGCAGCCAACCGGACAGGGCCGGGGGCTACGAGCAGTACTTC. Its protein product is CASSQPDRAGGYEQYF.